This passage covers 30 T cell receptor beta chains from one sample sequenced in a study of T cells after yellow fever vaccination (dated 2019 in TCRdb). This sample's treatment or condition label indicates: live attenuated yellow fever vaccine strain. Library method: 5' RACE. The instrument was an Illumina NovaSeq 6000. TCRdb reworked the public reads: Q25 trimming with fastp, MiXCR clone assembly, productive beta chains retained. Identical CDR3 protein sequences are pooled into one entry, listed with their most common genes and DNA. In all, the sample holds some 160,000 distinct CDR3 sequences, and 7% to 10% of those were seen once. Around 35% of the sample rests with the top ten. Here the sequenced sample was CD8+ T cells sorted from PBMCs, taken 45 days after the yellow fever booster vaccination. Receptor source: a man younger than 30 who received the YFV17D yellow fever vaccine.

The V gene is TRBV7-9, the J gene TRBJ2-3; D not certain. Germline assignment: CDR1 SEHNR and CDR2 FQNEAQ (reference sequence). The CDR3 has 14 amino acids. Trimming removed 1 base at V and 3 bases at J, with 8 bases between. The CDR3 here is CASSLGARTDTQYF. Here the CDR3 DNA reads TGTGCCAGCAGCTTAGGGGCTAGAACAGATACGCAGTATTTT.

This chain links TRBV6-4 with TRBJ2-3; 12 bases align to TRBD2. The V gene's germline CDR1 is MRHNA and CDR2 SNTAGT. The CDR3 spans 16 residues. V lost 2 bases and J lost 3; bases outside the gene matches: 3. The CDR3 DNA reads as TGTGCCAGCAGTGACGCTAGCGGGGGGGCAACAGATACGCAGTATTTT. Its translation is CASSDASGGATDTQYF.

The V and J genes are TRBV5-6 and TRBJ1-1, with TRBD1 matching 7 bases. Germline-derived CDR1 and CDR2 are SGHDT and YYEEEE. The CDR3 length is 14 residues. The V segment lost 5 bases and the J segment 7 bases; nucleotides outside the gene matches: 11. The CDR3 region is CASSLLPGQREAFF. DNA of the CDR3: TGTGCCAGCAGTCTATTACCGGGACAGCGTGAAGCTTTCTTT.

This clonotype was seen many times. The chain carries TRBV4-1 and TRBJ2-6; 7 bases agree with TRBD1. Germline V gene data show CDR1 as MGHRA and CDR2 as YSYEKL. Trimming removed 3 bases from V and 0 bases from J; junction bases left unmatched: 8. This CDR3 is built from 18 residues. The CDR3 protein is CASSHSHRGYSGANVLTF. The CDR3 region has the DNA TGCGCCAGCAGCCATTCGCACAGGGGCTACTCTGGGGCCAACGTCCTGACTTTC.

The chain has TRBV20-1 and TRBJ1-4, with 8 nucleotides matching TRBD1. Germline loops: CDR1 DFQATT, CDR2 SNEGSKA (reference sequence). This CDR3 contains 13 residues. V shed 5 bases, J shed 6 bases, and the junction held 5 bases outside the gene matches. The CDR3 DNA follows: TGCAGTGCTTCAGACAGGGGCTATGAAAAACTGTTTTTT. Protein product: CSASDRGYEKLFF.

This clonotype has a handful of counts. This chain connects TRBV5-1 to TRBJ2-1; weak D call: TRBD2 (6 bases). This CDR3 contains 14 residues. Germline loops: CDR1 SGHRS, CDR2 YFSETQ. Trimming pared 2 bases from V and 7 bases from J, leaving 13 bases between. CDR3 nucleotide sequence: TGCGCCAGCAGCTTTACTAGCCCCGCGAATGAGCAGTTCTTC. Translation: CASSFTSPANEQFF.

This sequence joins TRBV25-1 and TRBJ1-6; 8 nucleotides align to TRBD1. This CDR3 is built from 16 residues. V lost 3 bases and J lost 3; bases outside the gene matches: 4. From germline, CDR1 is MGHDK and CDR2 SYGVNS. The CDR3 region is CASSEGTGFYNSPLHF. The CDR3 region has the DNA TGTGCCAGCAGTGAGGGGACAGGCTTCTATAATTCACCCCTCCACTTT.

This clonotype was picked up a small number of times. The V call is TRBV27, the J call TRBJ2-5; 7 nucleotides agree with TRBD1. The J segment lost 3 bases and the V segment lost 2 bases, leaving 0 bases of the junction unmatched. Germline loops: CDR1 MNHEY, CDR2 SMNVEV (reference sequence). The CDR3 has 13 residues. The DNA for the CDR3 is TGTGCCAGCAGTTTACAGGGGGAAGAGACCCAGTACTTC. The encoded protein is CASSLQGEETQYF.

The rearrangement links TRBV4-1 to TRBJ2-7; 10 bases map to TRBD1. Per the germline V gene, CDR1 is MGHRA and CDR2 is YSYEKL. This CDR3 comprises 15 residues. The ends lost 4 bases at V and 6 bases at J; junction bases unmatched: 9. The CDR3 loop reads CASSLAGTGVSEQYF. As DNA, the CDR3 is TGCGCCAGCAGCCTGGCCGGGACAGGGGTAAGCGAGCAGTACTTC.

This clonotype was seen ten or more times. The gene calls are TRBV5-1 and TRBJ2-7; a weak D match, TRBD2 (5 bases). The CDR3 is 13 residues long. Trimming took off 4 bases at V and 4 bases at J, with 12 bases between the two ends. Germline V gene sequence: CDR1 SGHRS, CDR2 YFSETQ. CDR3 sequence: CASSLGASYEQYF. CDR3 sequence (DNA): TGCGCCAGCAGCCTGGGAGCCTCTTACGAGCAGTACTTC.

This clonotype was seen more than once but under ten times. V usage is TRBV4-3 and J usage is TRBJ2-3; 8 nucleotides match TRBD2. V lost 4 bases and J lost 4; bases outside the gene matches: 10. CDR1 is LGHNA, CDR2 YSLEER, per germline. This CDR3 is built from 16 residues. CDR3 sequence: CASSPKTTGGPDTQYF. CDR3 sequence (DNA): TGCGCCAGCAGCCCGAAGACAACGGGGGGGCCAGATACGCAGTATTTT.

This clonotype occurred a few times. V is TRBV7-9 and J is TRBJ2-7, with 9 bases lining up with TRBD1. The CDR3 contains 14 residues. Germline values: CDR1 SEHNR, CDR2 FQNEAQ (reference sequence). The ends lost 0 bases at V and 4 bases at J; junction bases unmatched: 1. The CDR3 sequence: CASSLAGQGYEQYF. CDR3 coding DNA: TGTGCCAGCAGCTTAGCGGGACAGGGTTACGAGCAGTACTTC.

This clonotype was detected only a few times. V gene TRBV12-3 or TRBV12-4 combines with J gene TRBJ2-2; 7 bases map to TRBD1. Trimming cost V 7 bases and J 3 bases; bases outside gene matches: 5. The CDR3 has 14 residues. CDR3 amino acids: CASTDREHTGELFF. DNA for the CDR3: TGTGCCAGCACCGACAGGGAACACACCGGGGAGCTGTTTTTT.

In its sample, this clonotype was seen many times. The chain has TRBV6-2 or TRBV6-3 and TRBJ2-7, with D possibly TRBD1 on 5 matching bases. The CDR3 length is 14 residues. Trimming removed 2 bases at V and 7 bases at J, with 15 bases between. In germline, CDR1 is MNHEY, CDR2 SVGEGT. The CDR3 sequence: CASSYGPGRWEQYV. The CDR3 coding sequence is TGTGCCAGCAGTTACGGGCCAGGGCGATGGGAGCAGTACGTC.

In its sample, this clonotype was seen a few times. This chain links TRBV7-9 with TRBJ1-1; 7 bases align to TRBD1. Trimming took 6 bases from V and 5 from J; bases not matched to a gene: 9. The CDR3 covers 14 residues. The germline V gene has CDR1 SEHNR and CDR2 FQNEAQ (reference sequence). In DNA, the CDR3 is TGTGCCAGCAGTCCCCAGGGGGGCGGGACTGAAGCTTTCTTT. Protein sequence: CASSPQGGGTEAFF.

The chain combines TRBV9 with TRBJ2-1; D gene uncertain. The length of the CDR3 is 15 residues. V was cut by 4 bases and J by 4 bases, with 15 bases left in between. Germline V gene lookup returns CDR1 SGDLS and CDR2 YYNGEE. CDR3 loop: CASSLGPPLYNEQFF. CDR3 in DNA: TGTGCCAGCAGCCTTGGACCCCCATTGTACAATGAGCAGTTCTTC. The full variable domain, completed using reference TRBV9 and TRBJ2-1, is DSGVTQTPKHLITATGQRVTLRCSPRSGDLSVYWYQQSLDQGLQFLIQYYNGEERAKGNILERFSAQQFPDLHSELNLSSLELGDSALYFCASSLGPPLYNEQFFGPGTRLTVL.

CDR3 nucleotides: TGCGCCAGCAGCCAAGATCTCAGGGGGTCTAGCACAGATACGCAGTATTTT. It translates to CASSQDLRGSSTDTQYF. The chain has TRBV4-3 and TRBJ2-3; 7 positions agree with TRBD1. Germline values: CDR1 LGHNA, CDR2 YSLEER. The V segment lost 0 bases and the J segment 0 bases; nucleotides outside the gene matches: 6. The CDR3 length is 17 residues.

This clonotype was seen more than once but under ten times. This chain uses TRBV12-3 or TRBV12-4 with TRBJ2-1, with 8 bases fitting TRBD1. The J segment lost 6 bases and the V segment lost 3 bases, leaving 4 bases of the junction unmatched. CDR3 length equals 14 residues. CDR3 loop: CASSFGQGTNEQFF. CDR3 nucleotide sequence: TGTGCCAGCAGTTTTGGACAGGGCACCAATGAGCAGTTCTTC.

The chain links TRBV7-9 to TRBJ2-5; 8 positions agree with TRBD1. This CDR3 region has 13 residues. V trimming: 3 bases; J trimming: 5 bases; junction bases outside the gene matches: 2. CDR1 SEHNR and CDR2 FQNEAQ come from the germline V gene (reference sequence). CDR3 DNA sequence: TGTGCCAGCAGCTTGACAGGGGATGAGACCCAGTACTTC. Encoded protein: CASSLTGDETQYF.

This clonotype was seen only a few times. The chain couples TRBV24-1 to TRBJ2-2; tentative D call: TRBD2 (6 bases). V dropped 1 base and J dropped 7 bases, with 6 bases sitting between them. Per the germline V gene, CDR1 is KGHDR and CDR2 is SFDVKD. The CDR3 totals 13 residues. DNA for the CDR3: TGTGCCACCAGTGATTTCGGGGGCGGGGAGCTGTTTTTT. It yields the protein CATSDFGGGELFF.

This clonotype was counted many times. This rearrangement joins TRBV7-6 to TRBJ2-7, with 8 bases lining up with TRBD1. J lost 2 bases, V lost 5 bases, and 11 bases had no gene match. From germline, CDR1 is SGHVS and CDR2 FNYEAQ. The CDR3 is made up of 16 amino acids. CDR3 protein: CASSISSDRATYEQYF. DNA of the CDR3: TGTGCCAGCAGCATCTCATCGGACAGGGCAACCTACGAGCAGTACTTC.

This clonotype was picked up a small number of times. The chain uses TRBV7-9 and TRBJ2-7, with D tentatively TRBD2 (6 bases). CDR3 length equals 14 residues. Deletions cut 5 bases from V and 3 bases from J, with 14 bases between. Germline-derived CDR1 and CDR2 are SEHNR and FQNEAQ (reference sequence). The CDR3 sequence: CASSPGTSLYEQYF. The CDR3 DNA is TGTGCCAGCAGCCCCGGGACTTCACTCTACGAGCAGTACTTC.

This clonotype appeared a few times. The chain couples TRBV4-1 to TRBJ2-5; 7 bases fit TRBD2. The V gene end was trimmed by 4 bases and the J gene end by 5 bases; junction bases not matched to a gene: 7. The CDR3 runs 14 residues. Germline loops: CDR1 MGHRA, CDR2 YSYEKL. DNA for the CDR3: TGCGCCAGCAGCCTGATAGCGGGTGGGGAGACCCAGTACTTC. Translated: CASSLIAGGETQYF.

The CDR3 protein is CAYKWYYEQYF. CDR3 sequence (DNA): TGTGCCTATAAATGGTACTACGAGCAGTACTTC. The chain recombines TRBV30 with TRBJ2-7; unclear D gene. The CDR3 sequence is 11 residues long. V was pared by 7 bases and J by 3 bases, with 10 bases between. CDR1 and CDR2 (germline): GTSNPN, SVGIG (reference sequence).

This chain uses TRBV25-1 with TRBJ1-2, with 8 bases aligning to TRBD1. The CDR3 is 11 amino acids. Trimming at V came to 8 bases and at J to 7 bases, leaving 3 bases not matched to a gene. Germline CDR1 and CDR2: MGHDK and SYGVNS. This CDR3 is CASLQGVGYTF. The CDR3 DNA follows: TGTGCCAGCCTACAGGGGGTTGGCTACACCTTC.

The DNA of the CDR3 is TGTGCCAGCAGCTCCACAACCCAACGCCGATACGAGCAGTACTTC. Protein: CASSSTTQRRYEQYF. V is TRBV7-2 and J is TRBJ2-7, with no clear D. Germline lookup yields CDR1 SGHTA and CDR2 FQGNSA. V lost 4 bases and J 4 bases, leaving 17 bases between the germline ends. There are 15 residues in the CDR3. Based on the CDR3 plus reference TRBV7-2 and TRBJ2-7, the full variable domain is GAGVSQSPSNKVTEKGKDVELRCDPISGHTALYWYRQSLGQGLEFLIYFQGNSAPDKSGLPSDRFSAERTGGSVSTLTIQRTQQEDSAVYLCASSSTTQRRYEQYFGPGTRLTVT.

Ten or more counts support this clonotype. The rearrangement links TRBV24-1 to TRBJ2-7; either TRBD1 or TRBD2 may fit D (5 bases each). The CDR3 sequence is 14 residues long. V lost 3 bases and J 0 bases, leaving 8 bases between the germline ends. Germline-derived CDR1 and CDR2 are KGHDR and SFDVKD. The CDR3 is CATSDPGRSYEQYV. DNA of the CDR3: TGTGCCACCAGTGATCCGGGACGCTCCTACGAGCAGTACGTC.

The V and J genes are TRBV19 and TRBJ2-7; D call uncertain. Per germline, CDR1 LNHDA and CDR2 SQIVND (reference sequence). With 4 bases removed from V and 2 bases from J, the gap between germline ends came to 3 bases. CDR3 length equals 11 residues. CDR3 residues: CASSNTYEQYF. DNA of the CDR3: TGTGCCAGTAGTAACACCTACGAGCAGTACTTC.

This clonotype was counted only a few times. The gene calls are TRBV10-3 and TRBJ1-1; the D is unclear. Trimming shortened V by 0 bases and J by 5 bases, and 7 bases separated the two germline ends. The germline V gene has CDR1 ENHRY and CDR2 SYGVKD. This CDR3 is 13 amino acids long. The CDR3, as DNA: TGTGCCATCAGTGAGTCGAAGGGTACTGAAGCTTTCTTT. It translates to CAISESKGTEAFF.

This clonotype showed up many times. CDR3 sequence (DNA): TGTGCCAGCAGCGTAGCAAGGACAGGGGGCAATCAGCCCCAGCATTTT. Translation gives CASSVARTGGNQPQHF. The chain links TRBV9 to TRBJ1-5; 9 nucleotides line up with TRBD1. The CDR3 extends over 16 amino acids. Germline V gene lookup returns CDR1 SGDLS and CDR2 YYNGEE. After removal of 0 bases from V and 2 bases from J, the junction contained 3 bases not matched to a gene.